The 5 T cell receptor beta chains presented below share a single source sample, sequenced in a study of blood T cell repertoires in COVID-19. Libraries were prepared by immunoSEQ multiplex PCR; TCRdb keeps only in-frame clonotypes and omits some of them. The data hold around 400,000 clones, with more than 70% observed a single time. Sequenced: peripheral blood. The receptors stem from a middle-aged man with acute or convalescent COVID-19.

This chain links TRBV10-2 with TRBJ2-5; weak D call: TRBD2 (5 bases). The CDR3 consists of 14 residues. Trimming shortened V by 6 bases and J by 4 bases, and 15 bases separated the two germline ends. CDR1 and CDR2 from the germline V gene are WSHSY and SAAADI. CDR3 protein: CASRLAAGGETQYF. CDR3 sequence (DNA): TGCGCCAGCAGGCTTGCTGCAGGAGGAGAGACCCAGTACTTC.

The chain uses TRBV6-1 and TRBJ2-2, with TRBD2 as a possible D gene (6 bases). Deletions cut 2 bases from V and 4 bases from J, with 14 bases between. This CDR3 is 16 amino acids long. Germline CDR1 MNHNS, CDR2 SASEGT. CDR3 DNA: TGTGCCAGCAGTGAATTCAGGGAGGTCGGCACCGGGGAGCTGTTTTTT. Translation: CASSEFREVGTGELFF.

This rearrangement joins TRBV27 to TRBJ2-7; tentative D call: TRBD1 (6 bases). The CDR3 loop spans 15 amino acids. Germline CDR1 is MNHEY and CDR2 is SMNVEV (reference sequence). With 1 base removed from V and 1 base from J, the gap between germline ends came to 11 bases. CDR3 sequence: CASSLLGAPSYEQYF. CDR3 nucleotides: TGTGCCAGCAGTTTATTGGGGGCTCCGTCCTACGAGCAGTACTTC.

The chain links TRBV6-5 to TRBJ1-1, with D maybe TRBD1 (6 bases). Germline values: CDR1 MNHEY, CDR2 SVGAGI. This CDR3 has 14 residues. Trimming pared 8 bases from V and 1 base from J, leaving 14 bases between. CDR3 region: CASVAGAPNTEAFF. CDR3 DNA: TGTGCCAGCGTTGCAGGGGCACCGAACACTGAAGCTTTCTTT.

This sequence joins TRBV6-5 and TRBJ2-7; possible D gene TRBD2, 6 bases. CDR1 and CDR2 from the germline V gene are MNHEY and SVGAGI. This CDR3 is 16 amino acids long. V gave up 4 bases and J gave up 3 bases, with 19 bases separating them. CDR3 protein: CASSLTSPTYYYEQYF. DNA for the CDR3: TGTGCCAGCAGTTTAACTAGCCCAACCTACTACTACGAGCAGTACTTC.